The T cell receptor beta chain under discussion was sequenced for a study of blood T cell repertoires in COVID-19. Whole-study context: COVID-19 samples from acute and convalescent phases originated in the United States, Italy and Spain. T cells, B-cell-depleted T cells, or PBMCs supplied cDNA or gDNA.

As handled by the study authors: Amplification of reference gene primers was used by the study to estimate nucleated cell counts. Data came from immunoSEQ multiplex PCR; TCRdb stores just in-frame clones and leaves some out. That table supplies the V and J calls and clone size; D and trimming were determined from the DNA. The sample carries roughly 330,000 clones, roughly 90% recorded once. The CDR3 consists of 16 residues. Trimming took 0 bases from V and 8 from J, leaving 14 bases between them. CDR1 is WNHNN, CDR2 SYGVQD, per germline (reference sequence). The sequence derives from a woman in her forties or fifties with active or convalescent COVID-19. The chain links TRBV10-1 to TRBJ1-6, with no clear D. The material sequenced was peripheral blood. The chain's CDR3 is CASSESAGRRHSPLHF. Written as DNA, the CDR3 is TGCGCCAGCAGTGAGTCAGCAGGCAGAAGACATTCACCCCTCCACTTT.